The present T cell receptor beta chain was sequenced within a study of technical replicates of blood from several donors. Generated by immunoSEQ multiplex PCR, the TCRdb table keeps only in-frame clones and is missing some. The sample yields about 73,000 clones, 93% seen once. The receptor was derived from a human donor in good health. Sequences were obtained from T cells isolated from PBMCs.

The CDR3 reads CASSPKTGFSYNEQFF. CDR3 DNA: TGTGCCAGTAGCCCGAAAACAGGGTTTTCCTACAATGAGCAGTTCTTC. The chain uses TRBV19 and TRBJ2-1; tentatively, D is TRBD1 (6 bases). Germline CDR1 and CDR2: LNHDA and SQIVND (reference sequence). The V gene lost 6 bases and the J gene lost 1 base, with 16 bases spanning the gap. The CDR3 spans 16 residues.